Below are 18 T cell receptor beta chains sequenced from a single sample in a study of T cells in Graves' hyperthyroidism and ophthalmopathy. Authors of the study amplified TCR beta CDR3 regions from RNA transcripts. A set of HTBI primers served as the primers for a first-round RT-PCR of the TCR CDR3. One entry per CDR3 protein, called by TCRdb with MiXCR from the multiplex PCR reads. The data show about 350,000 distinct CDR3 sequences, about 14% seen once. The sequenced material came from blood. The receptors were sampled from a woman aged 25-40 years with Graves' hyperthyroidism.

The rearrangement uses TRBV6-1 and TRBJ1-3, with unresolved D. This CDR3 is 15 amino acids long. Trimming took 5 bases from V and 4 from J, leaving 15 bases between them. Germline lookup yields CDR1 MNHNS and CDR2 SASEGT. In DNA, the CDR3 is TGTGCCAGCAGTTATGGGAAGGCGGGCGGAAACACCATATATTTT. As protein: CASSYGKAGGNTIYF.

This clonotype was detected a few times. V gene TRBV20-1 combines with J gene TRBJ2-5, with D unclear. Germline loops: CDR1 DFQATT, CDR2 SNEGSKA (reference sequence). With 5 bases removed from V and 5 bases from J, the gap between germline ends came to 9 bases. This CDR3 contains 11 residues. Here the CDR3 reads CSAGVIETQYF. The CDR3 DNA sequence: TGCAGTGCTGGGGTTATTGAGACCCAGTACTTC.

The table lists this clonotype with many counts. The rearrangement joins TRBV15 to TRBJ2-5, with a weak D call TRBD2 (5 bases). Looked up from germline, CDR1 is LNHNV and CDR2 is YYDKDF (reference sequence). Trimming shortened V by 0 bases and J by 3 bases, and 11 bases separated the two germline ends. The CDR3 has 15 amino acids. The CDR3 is CATSRDHGREETQYF. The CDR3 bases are TGTGCCACCAGCAGAGATCACGGGCGGGAAGAGACCCAGTACTTC.

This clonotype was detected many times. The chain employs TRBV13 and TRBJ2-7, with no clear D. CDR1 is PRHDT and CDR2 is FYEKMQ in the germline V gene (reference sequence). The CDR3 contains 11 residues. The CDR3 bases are TGTGCAGCAGGCGGCTCCTACGAGCAGTACTTC. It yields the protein CAAGGSYEQYF.

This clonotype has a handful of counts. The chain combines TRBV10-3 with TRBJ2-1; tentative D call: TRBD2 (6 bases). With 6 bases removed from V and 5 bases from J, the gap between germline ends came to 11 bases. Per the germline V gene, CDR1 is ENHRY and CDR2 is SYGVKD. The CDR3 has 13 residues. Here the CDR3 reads CAISGRADNEQFF. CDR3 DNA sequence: TGTGCCATCAGCGGGAGAGCCGACAATGAGCAGTTCTTC.

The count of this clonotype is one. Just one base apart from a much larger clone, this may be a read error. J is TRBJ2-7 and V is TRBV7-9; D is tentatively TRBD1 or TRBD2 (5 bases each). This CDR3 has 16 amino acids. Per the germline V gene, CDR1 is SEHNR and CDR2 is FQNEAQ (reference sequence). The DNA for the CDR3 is TGTGCCAGCAACTTAGCGACCAGGGTCTCGTGGACCCCGCAGTACTTC. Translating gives CASNLATRVSWTPQYF.

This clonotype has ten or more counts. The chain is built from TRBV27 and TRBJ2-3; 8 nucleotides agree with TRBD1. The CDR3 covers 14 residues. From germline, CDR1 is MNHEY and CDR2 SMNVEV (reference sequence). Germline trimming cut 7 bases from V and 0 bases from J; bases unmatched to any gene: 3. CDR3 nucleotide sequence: TGTGCCAGCAAAAGGACAGGGAGCACAGATACGCAGTATTTT. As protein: CASKRTGSTDTQYF.

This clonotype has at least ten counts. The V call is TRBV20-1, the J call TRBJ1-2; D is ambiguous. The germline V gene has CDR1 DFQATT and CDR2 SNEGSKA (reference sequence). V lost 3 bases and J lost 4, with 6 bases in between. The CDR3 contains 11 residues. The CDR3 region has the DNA TGCAGTGCTAGCACAGCCTATGGCTACACCTTC. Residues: CSASTAYGYTF.

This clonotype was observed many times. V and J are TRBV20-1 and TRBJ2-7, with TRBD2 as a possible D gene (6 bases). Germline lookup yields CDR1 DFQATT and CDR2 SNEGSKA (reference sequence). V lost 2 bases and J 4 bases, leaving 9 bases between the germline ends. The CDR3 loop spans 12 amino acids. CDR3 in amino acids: CSARPREYEQYF. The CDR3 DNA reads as TGCAGTGCTAGACCCCGGGAGTACGAGCAGTACTTC.

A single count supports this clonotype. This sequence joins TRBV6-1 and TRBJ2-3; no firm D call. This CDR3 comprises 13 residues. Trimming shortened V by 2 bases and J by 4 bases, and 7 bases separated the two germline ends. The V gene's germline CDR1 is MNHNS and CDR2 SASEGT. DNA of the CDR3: TGTGCCAGCAGTGAATTCGGCGCAGATACGCAGTATTTT. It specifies CASSEFGADTQYF.

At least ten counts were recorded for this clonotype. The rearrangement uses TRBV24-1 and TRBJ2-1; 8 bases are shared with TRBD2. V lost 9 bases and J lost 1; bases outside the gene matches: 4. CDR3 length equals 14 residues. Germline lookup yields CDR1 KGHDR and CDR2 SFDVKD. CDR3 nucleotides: TGTGCCACCGAGGCGGGGGGTTCCTACAATGAGCAGTTCTTC. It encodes CATEAGGSYNEQFF.

CDR3 DNA: TGTGCCATCAGTGGGGGGTCTGGGGCCAACGTCCTGACTTTC. It codes for CAISGGSGANVLTF. The chain recombines TRBV10-3 with TRBJ2-6; the D gene could be TRBD1 or TRBD2 (5 bases each). This CDR3 comprises 14 residues. V was clipped by 4 bases and J by 1 base, with 5 bases between them. The V gene's germline CDR1 is ENHRY and CDR2 SYGVKD.

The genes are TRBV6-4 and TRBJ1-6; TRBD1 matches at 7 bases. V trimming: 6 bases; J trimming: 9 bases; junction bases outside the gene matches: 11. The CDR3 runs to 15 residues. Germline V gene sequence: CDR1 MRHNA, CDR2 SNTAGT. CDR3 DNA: TGTGCCAGCAGCCAAGACAGGGCCAGTGGTTCACCCCTCCACTTT. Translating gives CASSQDRASGSPLHF.

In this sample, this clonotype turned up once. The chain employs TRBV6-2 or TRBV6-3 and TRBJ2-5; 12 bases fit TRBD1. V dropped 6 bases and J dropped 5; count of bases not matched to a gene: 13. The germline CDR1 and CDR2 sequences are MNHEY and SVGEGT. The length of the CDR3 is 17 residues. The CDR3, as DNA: TGTGCCAGCAGATTACTTGTGGGACAGGGGGCCTGGGAGACCCAGTACTTC. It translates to CASRLLVGQGAWETQYF.

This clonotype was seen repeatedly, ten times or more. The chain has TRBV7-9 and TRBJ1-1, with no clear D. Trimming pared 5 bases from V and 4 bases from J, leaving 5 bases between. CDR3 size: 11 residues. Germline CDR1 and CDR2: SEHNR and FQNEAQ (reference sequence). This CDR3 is CASSRATEAFF. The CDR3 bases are TGTGCCAGCAGCCGAGCCACTGAAGCTTTCTTT. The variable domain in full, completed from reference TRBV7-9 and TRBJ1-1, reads DTGVSQNPRHKITKRGQNVTFRCDPISEHNRLYWYRQTLGQGPEFLTYFQNEAQLEKSRLLSDRFSAERPKGSFSTLEIQRTEQGDSAMYLCASSRATEAFFGQGTRLTVV.

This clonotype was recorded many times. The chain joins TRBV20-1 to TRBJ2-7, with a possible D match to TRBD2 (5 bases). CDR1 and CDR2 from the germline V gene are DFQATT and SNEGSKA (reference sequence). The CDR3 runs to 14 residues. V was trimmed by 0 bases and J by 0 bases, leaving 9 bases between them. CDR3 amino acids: CSAREQRSSYEQYF. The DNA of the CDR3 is TGCAGTGCTAGAGAACAGCGGAGCTCCTACGAGCAGTACTTC.

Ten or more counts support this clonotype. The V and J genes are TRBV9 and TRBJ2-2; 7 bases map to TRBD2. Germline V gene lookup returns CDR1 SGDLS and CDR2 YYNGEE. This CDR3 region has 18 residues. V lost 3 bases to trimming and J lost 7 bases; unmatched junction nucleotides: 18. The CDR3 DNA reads TGTGCCAGCAGCGCCAGCCTCTCCGGGAGGACTGGTGGCGGGGAGCTGTTTTTT. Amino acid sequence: CASSASLSGRTGGGELFF. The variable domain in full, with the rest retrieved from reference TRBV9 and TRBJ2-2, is DSGVTQTPKHLITATGQRVTLRCSPRSGDLSVYWYQQSLDQGLQFLIQYYNGEERAKGNILERFSAQQFPDLHSELNLSSLELGDSALYFCASSASLSGRTGGGELFFGEGSRLTVL.

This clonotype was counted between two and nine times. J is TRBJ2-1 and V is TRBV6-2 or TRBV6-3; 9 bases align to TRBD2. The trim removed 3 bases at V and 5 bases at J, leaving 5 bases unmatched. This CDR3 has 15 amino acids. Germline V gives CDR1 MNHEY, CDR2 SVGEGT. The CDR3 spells CASSYGASGNNEQFF. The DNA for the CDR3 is TGTGCCAGCAGTTATGGTGCTAGCGGGAACAATGAGCAGTTCTTC.